These 19 T cell receptor beta chains originate from one sample sequenced in a study of T cell changes during pregnancy in multiple sclerosis. Libraries were prepared by immunoSEQ multiplex PCR; TCRdb keeps only in-frame clonotypes and omits some of them. The sample contains some 97,000 clones, around 93% of which appear only once. The sample in question was peripheral blood, obtained before pregnancy. The source is a female donor with multiple sclerosis, enrolled in a pregnancy study.

The rearrangement links TRBV30 to TRBJ2-7; the match to TRBD1 covers 8 bases. J was trimmed by 3 bases and V by 3 bases; bases with no gene match: 7. From germline, CDR1 is GTSNPN and CDR2 SVGIG (reference sequence). The CDR3 contains 14 residues. The CDR3 DNA sequence: TGTGCCTGGAGCGTTGGACAGGGAGTCTACGAGCAGTACTTC. It translates to CAWSVGQGVYEQYF. The full variable domain, in which reference TRBV30 and TRBJ2-7 provide the parts outside the CDR3, is SQTIHQWPATLVQPVGSPLSLECTVEGTSNPNLYWYRQAAGRGLQLLFYSVGIGQISSEVPQNLSASRPQDRQFILSSKKLLLSDSGFYLCAWSVGQGVYEQYFGPGTRLTVT.

V and J are TRBV27 and TRBJ2-1; D unclear. The V and J ends lost 1 base and 4 bases respectively, with 14 bases between them. Looked up from germline, CDR1 is MNHEY and CDR2 is SMNVEV (reference sequence). The CDR3 runs to 16 residues. The CDR3 region is CASSLLVAVGYNEQFF. The DNA for the CDR3 is TGTGCCAGCAGTTTATTGGTGGCGGTAGGTTACAATGAGCAGTTCTTC.

The chain recombines TRBV11-2 with TRBJ2-5, with 8 bases that match TRBD2. Germline lookup yields CDR1 SGHAT and CDR2 FQNNGV. Trimming removed 3 bases from V and 1 base from J; junction bases left unmatched: 4. The CDR3 consists of 15 residues. CDR3: CASSFLAGPQETQYF. CDR3 DNA sequence: TGTGCCAGCAGCTTCTTAGCGGGACCCCAAGAGACCCAGTACTTC. Together with reference TRBV11-2 and TRBJ2-5, the CDR3 gives the full variable domain: EAGVAQSPRYKIIEKRQSVAFWCNPISGHATLYWYQQILGQGPKLLIQFQNNGVVDDSQLPKDRFSAERLKGVDSTLKIQPAKLEDSAVYLCASSFLAGPQETQYFGPGTRLLVL.

This rearrangement joins TRBV7-8 to TRBJ2-1; 12 bases fit TRBD2. The junction had 11 bases not matched to a gene; V was cut back by 3 bases and J by 5 bases. Germline V gene data show CDR1 as SGHVS and CDR2 as FQNEAQ. CDR3 length: 18 residues. This CDR3 is CASSLERLAGEGDNEQFF. The DNA of the CDR3 is TGTGCCAGCAGCTTGGAACGACTAGCGGGAGAGGGTGACAATGAGCAGTTCTTC.

For this clone: Other DNA sequences within the sample encode an identical CDR3. V usage is TRBV27 and J usage is TRBJ2-7; D might be TRBD1 (5 bases). The germline V gene encodes CDR1 MNHEY and CDR2 SMNVEV (reference sequence). The CDR3 runs to 15 residues. With 0 bases removed from V and 1 base from J, the gap between germline ends came to 10 bases. CDR3 in DNA: TGTGCCAGCAGTTTATCCCGTAGGGGATCCTACGAGCAGTACTTC. It specifies CASSLSRRGSYEQYF.

The chain recombines TRBV11-2 with TRBJ1-4, with TRBD1 matching 8 bases. Unmatched junction bases numbered 4, after V lost 1 base and J lost 0 bases. The CDR3 covers 17 residues. Germline V gives CDR1 SGHAT, CDR2 FQNNGV. CDR3 nucleotide sequence: TGTGCCAGCAGCTTAGGCAGGGGGCGATCAACTAATGAAAAACTGTTTTTT. Translation gives CASSLGRGRSTNEKLFF.

The chain links TRBV6-5 to TRBJ2-1, with D possibly matching TRBD1 (5 bases). CDR1 is MNHEY and CDR2 is SVGAGI in the germline V gene. V was clipped by 6 bases and J by 4 bases, with 10 bases between them. CDR3 length: 13 residues. This chain's CDR3 is CASSRQKYNEQFF. CDR3 DNA: TGTGCCAGCAGCCGACAGAAATACAATGAGCAGTTCTTC.

This chain joins TRBV7-6 and TRBJ2-1; no definite D call. Germline assignment: CDR1 SGHVS and CDR2 FNYEAQ. V was pared by 6 bases and J by 6 bases, with 12 bases between. This CDR3 contains 13 residues. CDR3 loop: CASSSPQVNEQFF. As DNA, the CDR3 is TGTGCCAGCAGTTCACCCCAGGTCAATGAGCAGTTCTTC.

The chain uses TRBV5-1 and TRBJ1-1; maybe TRBD1 (5 bases). The germline V gene encodes CDR1 SGHRS and CDR2 YFSETQ. The CDR3 loop spans 17 amino acids. The V and J ends lost 4 bases and 4 bases respectively, with 23 bases between them. The DNA of the CDR3 is TGCGCCAGCAGCGCAAATGCAGGGAGGAGGTTGGTCACTGAAGCTTTCTTT. This codes for CASSANAGRRLVTEAFF.

As DNA, the CDR3 is TGTGCCAGCAGCTTGTGGGACATTACCTATCAGCCCCAGCATTTT. It translates to CASSLWDITYQPQHF. This chain joins TRBV5-5 and TRBJ1-5, with D perhaps matching TRBD1 (6 bases). Germline loops: CDR1 SGHKS, CDR2 YYEKEE (reference sequence). Trimming cost V 1 base and J 5 bases, with 13 bases left between them. The CDR3 spans 15 residues.

This chain joins TRBV27 and TRBJ2-7; 9 positions match TRBD1. Losses at the gene ends were 4 bases for V and 1 base for J; bases not matched to a gene: 5. This CDR3 comprises 15 residues. Germline V gives CDR1 MNHEY, CDR2 SMNVEV (reference sequence). CDR3 nucleotide sequence: TGTGCCAGCAGTTCGATGGGGACAGGGTCCTACGAGCAGTACTTC. This translates into CASSSMGTGSYEQYF.

This sequence joins TRBV4-3 and TRBJ1-2; TRBD1 matches 7 bases. Per the germline V gene, CDR1 is LGHNA and CDR2 is YSLEER. The CDR3 covers 15 residues. V dropped 0 bases and J dropped 2; count of bases not matched to a gene: 3. The CDR3 region is CASSQDSRGNYGYTF. In DNA form, the CDR3 reads TGCGCCAGCAGCCAAGATTCCAGGGGGAACTATGGCTACACCTTC.

The chain carries TRBV27 and TRBJ2-7; D possibly corresponds to TRBD1 (8 bases). Trimming pared 2 bases from V and 2 bases from J, leaving 19 bases between. There are 17 residues in the CDR3. Per germline, CDR1 MNHEY and CDR2 SMNVEV (reference sequence). The CDR3 loop reads CASSLRRETGGAYEQYF. As DNA, the CDR3 is TGTGCCAGCAGTTTACGGCGAGAAACAGGGGGGGCCTACGAGCAGTACTTC.

The chain is built from TRBV6-5 and TRBJ1-1; D is uncertain. CDR3 length: 14 amino acids. Trimming shortened V by 0 bases and J by 2 bases, and 7 bases separated the two germline ends. Germline CDR1 reads MNHEY; CDR2 reads SVGAGI. CDR3: CASSYSSTNTEAFF. CDR3 nucleotides: TGTGCCAGCAGTTACTCGAGTACCAACACTGAAGCTTTCTTT.

The chain joins TRBV5-1 to TRBJ1-4; TRBD1 aligns across 11 bases. CDR3 length: 16 amino acids. Germline V lookup: CDR1 SGHRS, CDR2 YFSETQ. With 5 bases clipped from V and 2 bases from J, the junction kept 5 bases outside the gene matches. CDR3 sequence: CASRPGTGGTNEKLFF. CDR3 sequence (DNA): TGCGCCAGCAGACCCGGGACAGGGGGGACTAATGAAAAACTGTTTTTT.

The chain recombines TRBV18 with TRBJ1-4; 7 nucleotides agree with TRBD1. Germline CDR1 KGHSH, CDR2 LQKENI. J was trimmed by 6 bases and V by 2 bases; bases with no gene match: 3. The CDR3 runs to 14 residues. DNA for the CDR3: TGTGCCAGCTCACCAAGAACAGGGGATGAAAAACTGTTTTTT. Protein: CASSPRTGDEKLFF.

This chain links TRBV5-1 with TRBJ2-1, with TRBD1 matching over 8 bases. The germline CDR1 and CDR2 sequences are SGHRS and YFSETQ. V lost 3 bases and J lost 5; bases outside the gene matches: 10. The CDR3 has 16 residues. The CDR3 sequence is CASSWDINRGDNEQFF. Written as DNA, the CDR3 is TGCGCCAGCAGCTGGGATATTAACAGGGGGGACAATGAGCAGTTCTTC.

The DNA of the CDR3 is TGTGCCAGCGGGGGACAGGGAAAGGATGAAAAACTGTTTTTT. Its translation: CASGGQGKDEKLFF. The genes are TRBV7-9 and TRBJ1-4; 9 nucleotides match TRBD1. V lost 8 bases to trimming and J lost 6 bases; unmatched junction nucleotides: 7. The CDR3 covers 14 residues. CDR1 is SEHNR, CDR2 FQNEAQ, per germline (reference sequence).

The chain recombines TRBV5-6 with TRBJ2-1, with 8 bases matching TRBD2. V was clipped by 6 bases and J by 8 bases; unmatched bases: 4. In germline, CDR1 is SGHDT, CDR2 YYEEEE. This CDR3 is built from 12 residues. For the CDR3, the DNA is TGTGCCAGCACGGCGGGGGGCGATGAGCAGTTCTTC. This encodes CASTAGGDEQFF.